This T cell receptor beta chain is drawn from a study of shared clonotypes between healthy human individuals. Study context: Aged 18 to 49, the donors were two women and three men. Broader study findings: Estimated clonotype richness was generally higher in naive than memory subsets. Non-shared clonotypes had lower generation probabilities than those shared by all four donors.

Comment on this clone: The antigen remains undetermined.

Naive CD8 cells lacked CD45RO and underwent positive selection for CCR7, leaving out terminally differentiated effector memory CD45RA+ cells. Trimming removed 4 bases from V and 3 bases from J, with 19 bases in between. The CDR3 loop spans 16 amino acids. Germline CDR1 MNHNY, CDR2 SVGAGI (reference sequence). TCRdb's table, derived via immunoSEQ multiplex PCR, lists solely in-frame clones and lacks some. The sample has about 2.1 million clones, approximately 92% seen once. The TCR originated in a man aged 18 to 35 in good health. Some clones in this sample may be carry-over from other donors' samples. This chain connects TRBV6-6 to TRBJ2-7, with a tentative D call TRBD2 (6 bases). The sample comprised naive CD8+ T cells from PBMCs. CDR3 loop: CASSSPPGRGNYEQYF. CDR3 nucleotides: TGTGCCAGCAGTTCCCCACCGGGACGGGGGAACTACGAGCAGTACTTC.